This T cell receptor (beta chain) was sequenced in a study of control samples from healthy donors and cancer patients. The CDR3 consists of 14 residues. After removal of 3 bases from V and 10 bases from J, the junction contained 8 bases not matched to a gene. The V gene's germline CDR1 is GTSNPN and CDR2 SVGIG (reference sequence). This clone has only a few counts. Sequencing was performed with immunoSEQ multiplex PCR; in TCRdb, only in-frame clones are kept and a portion is missing. The sample carries 90,000 or so clones, 88% recorded once. The rearrangement joins TRBV30 to TRBJ1-6, with TRBD1 identical over 8 bases. Sequencing was carried out using blood. This sequence was found in a woman between 65 and 79 years old in good health. The CDR3 here is CAWSRNRGDSPLHF. CDR3 bases: TGTGCCTGGAGCAGAAACAGGGGGGACTCACCCCTCCACTTT.